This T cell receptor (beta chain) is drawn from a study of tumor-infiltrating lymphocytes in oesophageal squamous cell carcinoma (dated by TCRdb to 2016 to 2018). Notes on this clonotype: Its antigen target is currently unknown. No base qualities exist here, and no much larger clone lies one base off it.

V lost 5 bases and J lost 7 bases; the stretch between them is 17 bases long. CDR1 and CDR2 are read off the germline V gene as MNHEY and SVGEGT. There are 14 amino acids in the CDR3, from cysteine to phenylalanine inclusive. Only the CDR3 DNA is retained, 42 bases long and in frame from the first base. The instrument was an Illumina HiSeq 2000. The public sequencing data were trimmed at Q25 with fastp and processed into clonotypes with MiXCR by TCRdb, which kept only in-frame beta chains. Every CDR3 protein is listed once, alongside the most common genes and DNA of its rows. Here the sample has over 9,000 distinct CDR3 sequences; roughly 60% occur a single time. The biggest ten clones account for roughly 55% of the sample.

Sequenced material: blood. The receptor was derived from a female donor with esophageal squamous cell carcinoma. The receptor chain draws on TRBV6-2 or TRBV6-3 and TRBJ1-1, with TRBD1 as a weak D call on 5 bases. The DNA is TGTGCCAGCAGTGGAGGGGTCGCCCAACTTGAAGCTTTCTTT. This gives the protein CASSGGVAQLEAFF.